These T cell receptor beta chains were read from a single sample in a study of graft-versus-host responses after intestinal transplantation. Assay used: immunoSEQ multiplex PCR; TCRdb lists only in-frame clones, some missing. The sample includes over 10,000 clones, roughly 80% of them seen just once. Here the sequenced sample was PBMCs, taken about 300 days after intestinal transplant. These receptors all stem from a human patient who received an intestinal transplant, so some T cells may come from the graft donor. The CDR3 runs from the conserved cysteine through the conserved F or W. The D gene is left open where the match is weak. Size is stated for part of the rows, as once, few or many counts, or as a class when the clone is expanded.

v_gene: TRBV5-1; j_gene: TRBJ1-3; abundance: .; d_gene: .; CDR3nt: TGCGCCAGCCCAAACACCATATATTTT; CDR3aa: CASPNTIYF
v_gene: TRBV4-3; j_gene: TRBJ2-1; abundance: .; d_gene: .; CDR3nt: TGCGCCAGCAGCCAAGAGCGGTGGGACCTCATCTACAATGAGCAGTTCTTC; CDR3aa: CASSQERWDLIYNEQFF
v_gene: TRBV28; j_gene: TRBJ2-7; abundance: .; d_gene: .; CDR3nt: TGTGCCAGCAGTCAACTAACAGGGATCCCAGCTTACGAGCAGTACTTC; CDR3aa: CASSQLTGIPAYEQYF
v_gene: TRBV28; j_gene: TRBJ2-3; abundance: .; d_gene: .; CDR3nt: TGTGCCAGCAGTTCACAGCGTGAGGGCCCAGATACGCAGTATTTT; CDR3aa: CASSSQREGPDTQYF
v_gene: TRBV29-1; j_gene: TRBJ1-2; abundance: few; d_gene: .; CDR3nt: TGCAGCGTTGAAGGGTCCAGGCTAACTAACTATGGCTACACCTTC; CDR3aa: CSVEGSRLTNYGYTF
v_gene: TRBV9; j_gene: TRBJ2-1; abundance: .; d_gene: TRBD2; CDR3nt: TGTGCCAGCAGCGCCCGACTAGCGGGAGTGGGCAATGAGCAGTTCTTC; CDR3aa: CASSARLAGVGNEQFF
v_gene: TRBV6-5; j_gene: TRBJ1-1; abundance: .; d_gene: .; CDR3nt: TGTGCCAGCAGTTACTTTGGGAACACTGAAGCTTTCTTT; CDR3aa: CASSYFGNTEAFF
v_gene: TRBV28; j_gene: TRBJ2-7; abundance: .; d_gene: .; CDR3nt: TGTGCCAGCAGACGACCTGCCAACTACGAGCAGTACTTC; CDR3aa: CASRRPANYEQYF
v_gene: TRBV10-3; j_gene: TRBJ2-7; abundance: .; d_gene: .; CDR3nt: TGTGCCATCTCGGAGGGTGAGACGGCCTACGAGCAGTACTTC; CDR3aa: CAISEGETAYEQYF
v_gene: TRBV5-8; j_gene: TRBJ1-2; abundance: few; d_gene: .; CDR3nt: TGTGCCAGCAGCATAACAGGGGGCTACACCTTC; CDR3aa: CASSITGGYTF